Here is one TCR beta chain with its context. The data originate from a study of shared clonotypes between healthy human individuals. Study summary: Per donor, CD8 memory used one plate, CD8 naive used two, CD4 memory used three and CD4 naive used three.

The CDR3 runs to 15 residues. V dropped 7 bases and J dropped 4; count of bases not matched to a gene: 11. Germline V gives CDR1 MNHEY, CDR2 SMNVEV (reference sequence). CD45RO-negative CD8 cells positively selected for CCR7 made up the naive population, which excluded terminally differentiated effector memory CD45RA+ cells. Data came from immunoSEQ multiplex PCR; TCRdb stores just in-frame clones and leaves some out. Found here are about 2 million clones, roughly 95% of them singletons; the top ten hold around 1.1%. Sequencing used naive CD8+ T cells sorted from blood. The sequence was collected from a man aged 18 to 35 in good health. This chain connects TRBV27 to TRBJ2-3; 7 bases agree with TRBD1. CDR3 loop: CASKLGQIWPDTQYF. The CDR3 DNA is TGTGCCAGCAAACTGGGACAGATATGGCCAGATACGCAGTATTTT.